The 20 T cell receptor beta chains below were found in one sample sequenced in a study of OX40 agonist ivuxolimab in advanced cancers. Assay used: immunoSEQ multiplex PCR; TCRdb lists only in-frame clones, some missing. Here the sample spans about 48,000 clones, roughly 83% being singletons. The material sequenced was CD4+ or CD8+ T cells sorted from blood, taken in a trial of the OX40 agonist ivuxolimab. The receptor set was obtained from an adult with an advanced solid tumor such as melanoma, head and neck, liver or kidney cancer.

Points on this clone: The same CDR3 arises from other DNA sequences in this sample as well. The chain employs TRBV28 and TRBJ2-3; D is undetermined. In germline, CDR1 is MDHEN, CDR2 SYDVKM. The CDR3 is 12 residues long. With 3 bases removed from V and 4 bases from J, the gap between germline ends came to 5 bases. In nucleotides, the CDR3 is TGTGCCAGCAGTTTCTTGGCAGATACGCAGTATTTT. Translated: CASSFLADTQYF.

J is TRBJ2-1 and V is TRBV7-2, with 10 bases lining up with TRBD1. V was clipped by 1 base and J by 8 bases; unmatched bases: 8. The CDR3 consists of 16 residues. CDR1 SGHTA and CDR2 FQGNSA come from the germline V gene. CDR3 sequence (DNA): TGTGCCAGCAGCTTAGGATGGGACAGGGGTAGCCATGAGCAGTTCTTC. Translation gives CASSLGWDRGSHEQFF.

The chain uses TRBV4-1 and TRBJ1-5; possibly TRBD1 for D (5 bases). From germline, CDR1 is MGHRA and CDR2 YSYEKL. V was shortened by 1 base and J by 6 bases, with 7 bases between the two germline ends. There are 13 residues in the CDR3. CDR3 region: CASSQAGGQPQHF. Written as DNA, the CDR3 is TGCGCCAGCAGCCAAGCGGGGGGTCAGCCCCAGCATTTT.

This clone has only one observation. This rearrangement joins TRBV6-4 to TRBJ1-5; TRBD1 matches at 7 bases. The CDR3 spans 14 residues. CDR1 and CDR2 (germline): MRHNA, SNTAGT. V lost 9 bases, J lost 4 bases, and 9 bases stayed unmatched. In nucleotides, the CDR3 is TGTGCCAGTGGGGACAGCGGGGGAAATCAGCCCCAGCATTTT. Translating gives CASGDSGGNQPQHF.

The chain couples TRBV6-5 to TRBJ1-5; D not certain. In germline, CDR1 is MNHEY, CDR2 SVGAGI. CDR3 size: 16 residues. Trimming removed 4 bases from V and 6 bases from J, with 19 bases in between. The CDR3 loop is CASSLVFDGPGQPQHF. The CDR3 DNA sequence: TGTGCCAGCAGTTTAGTATTTGACGGCCCCGGTCAGCCCCAGCATTTT.

The chain couples TRBV7-2 to TRBJ1-4, with 8 bases identical to TRBD1. Germline lookup yields CDR1 SGHTA and CDR2 FQGNSA. Germline trimming cut 3 bases from V and 8 bases from J; bases unmatched to any gene: 5. The CDR3 totals 14 residues. As DNA, the CDR3 is TGTGCCAGCAGCTTGGGCAGGGGGCTGGAAAAACTGTTTTTT. This gives the protein CASSLGRGLEKLFF.

This clone was found once. The chain joins TRBV28 to TRBJ2-2; D is ambiguous. The V end lost 0 bases, the J end lost 2 bases, and 7 bases lay between the germline ends. The CDR3 loop spans 15 amino acids. CDR1 and CDR2 (germline): MDHEN, SYDVKM. The CDR3 DNA is TGTGCCAGCAGTTTATGGGGTCCCAACACCGGGGAGCTGTTTTTT. Its translation is CASSLWGPNTGELFF.

This clone was recorded only once. CDR3 sequence (DNA): TGTGCCAGCAGCTTAGGAGGACAGTCAACTTCCACAGATACGCAGTATTTT. Its translation: CASSLGGQSTSTDTQYF. This chain links TRBV11-2 with TRBJ2-3; TRBD1 might be the D (6 bases). The V gene's germline CDR1 is SGHAT and CDR2 FQNNGV. V shed 1 base and J shed 2 bases, with 16 bases lying between them. The CDR3 contains 17 residues.

Sample share makes this clone medium-sized. The rearrangement uses TRBV6-1 and TRBJ1-6; D is unresolved. The germline V and J ends were trimmed by 1 base and 10 bases, with 17 bases remaining between them. The CDR3 loop spans 16 amino acids. Germline V lookup: CDR1 MNHNS, CDR2 SASEGT. In nucleotides, the CDR3 is TGTGCCAGCAGTGAAGGGGAGGGAAAGGCTTGGTCACCCCTCCACTTT. Amino acids: CASSEGEGKAWSPLHF.

V gene TRBV5-4 combines with J gene TRBJ1-2; D is unresolved. The germline CDR1 and CDR2 sequences are SGHNT and YYREEE (reference sequence). There are 13 residues in the CDR3. The ends were cut back, 0 bases at V and 13 bases at J, with 16 bases in the middle. CDR3: CASSLGTRGGATF. CDR3 coding DNA: TGTGCCAGCAGCTTGGGGACTAGAGGTGGCGCCACCTTC.

This chain links TRBV28 with TRBJ2-1; 9 nucleotides align to TRBD2. V trimming: 5 bases; J trimming: 8 bases; junction bases outside the gene matches: 16. Per germline, CDR1 MDHEN and CDR2 SYDVKM. The CDR3 consists of 17 residues. CDR3 sequence: CASSPYVWAGGPYEQFF. CDR3 nucleotides: TGTGCCAGCAGTCCGTATGTCTGGGCGGGGGGGCCCTATGAGCAGTTCTTC.

The rearrangement joins TRBV29-1 to TRBJ2-5, with 10 bases fitting TRBD2. Trimming removed 6 bases from V and 5 bases from J; junction bases left unmatched: 9. This CDR3 contains 14 residues. Per the germline V gene, CDR1 is SQVTM and CDR2 is ANQGSEA. In nucleotides, the CDR3 is TGCAGCGTGGAAACCGGGACTAGCGTTGAGACCCAGTACTTC. It specifies CSVETGTSVETQYF.

The CDR3 DNA is TGTGCCAGCAGTCCCCTAGCGGGAGGTTTTCAAGAGACCCAGTACTTC. Amino acid sequence: CASSPLAGGFQETQYF. This chain uses TRBV27 with TRBJ2-5; TRBD2 matches at 11 bases. The CDR3 has 16 residues. V was pared by 5 bases and J by 2 bases, with 7 bases of the junction left unmatched. The germline V gene has CDR1 MNHEY and CDR2 SMNVEV (reference sequence).

This clone was seen a handful of times. This chain uses TRBV4-3 with TRBJ2-3; 13 nucleotides align to TRBD2. V gave up 6 bases and J gave up 6 bases; unmatched junction bases: 6. The CDR3 extends over 15 amino acids. Germline CDR1 and CDR2: LGHNA and YSLEER. CDR3 loop: CASRRGLAGDDTQYF. CDR3 DNA sequence: TGCGCCAGCAGACGCGGACTAGCGGGGGATGATACGCAGTATTTT.

The CDR3 DNA reads as TGTGCCACCCCGATTGGGACGACAGATACGCAGTATTTT. Protein: CATPIGTTDTQYF. The chain carries TRBV7-9 and TRBJ2-3; either TRBD1 or TRBD2 may supply D (5 bases each). Germline V lookup: CDR1 SEHNR, CDR2 FQNEAQ (reference sequence). The CDR3 is 13 residues long. V was cut by 10 bases and J by 3 bases, with 14 bases left in between.

The rearrangement links TRBV30 to TRBJ2-3, with D unresolved. Germline V gene data show CDR1 as GTSNPN and CDR2 as SVGIG (reference sequence). This CDR3 is built from 14 residues. V lost 0 bases to trimming and J lost 6 bases, with 13 bases between them. CDR3 sequence (DNA): TGTGCCTGGAGTGTTGTGATTCGTGGGGATACGCAGTATTTT. The encoded protein is CAWSVVIRGDTQYF. The whole variable domain, filled in from reference TRBV30 and TRBJ2-3, reads SQTIHQWPATLVQPVGSPLSLECTVEGTSNPNLYWYRQAAGRGLQLLFYSVGIGQISSEVPQNLSASRPQDRQFILSSKKLLLSDSGFYLCAWSVVIRGDTQYFGPGTRLTVL.

This clone has a single count. The chain uses TRBV5-1 and TRBJ2-7, with 10 positions matching TRBD2. This CDR3 contains 17 residues. CDR1 is SGHRS, CDR2 YFSETQ, per germline. The trim removed 3 bases at V and 1 base at J, leaving 10 bases unmatched. The CDR3 region has the DNA TGCGCCAGCAGCTCGGGACTAGCGCTATCTGAGTCCTACGAGCAGTACTTC. Translated: CASSSGLALSESYEQYF. Looking up the rest from reference TRBV5-1 and TRBJ2-7 gives the full variable domain: KAGVTQTPRYLIKTRGQQVTLSCSPISGHRSVSWYQQTPGQGLQFLFEYFSETQRNKGNFPGRFSGRQFSNSRSEMNVSTLELGDSALYLCASSSGLALSESYEQYFGPGTRLTVT.

V and J are TRBV5-6 and TRBJ1-4, with a weak D call TRBD1 (6 bases). The CDR3 length is 16 residues. Trimming stripped 0 bases from V and 2 bases from J, with 11 bases between. Germline-derived CDR1 and CDR2 are SGHDT and YYEEEE. The CDR3 sequence: CASSLGRGHTNEKLFF. CDR3 DNA: TGTGCCAGCAGCTTGGGCCGGGGGCACACTAATGAAAAACTGTTTTTT.

The J gene is TRBJ1-1, the V gene TRBV9; unclear D gene. The CDR3 length is 13 residues. The V gene's germline CDR1 is SGDLS and CDR2 YYNGEE. Between the trimmed V and J ends, which lost 4 bases and 4 bases, there was a span of 11 bases. The CDR3: CASSPHGRTEAFF. The DNA for the CDR3 is TGTGCCAGCAGCCCTCACGGCCGCACTGAAGCTTTCTTT.

The chain couples TRBV28 to TRBJ1-5, with 9 bases that match TRBD1. The V and J ends lost 7 bases and 7 bases, in that order; junction bases with no gene match: 11. Germline V gene lookup returns CDR1 MDHEN and CDR2 SYDVKM. The CDR3 has 15 residues. The CDR3 is CASKLTGGAEQPQHF. DNA for the CDR3: TGTGCCAGCAAACTGACAGGGGGGGCGGAGCAGCCCCAGCATTTT.